The rows below give T cell receptor beta chains drawn from one sample of a study of CD8 T cells in Susac syndrome. TCRdb recomputed calls from the immunoSEQ multiplex PCR reads with MiXCR, one row per CDR3 protein. The sample holds about 200,000 distinct CDR3 sequences, around 95% seen once. Sample: CD4+ T cells from PBMCs. These receptors originate from a human donor with multiple sclerosis. Both conserved end residues are part of each CDR3. A D gene is named only where the DNA matches it firmly. Clone size is stated in some rows and not others, as once, few, many or a class when expanded.

- | TRBJ2-4 | - | TRBV29-1 | TGCAGCGTTGAGCACCTCGAGGACCCAGACATTCAGTACTTC | CSVEHLEDPDIQYF
- | TRBJ1-2 | - | TRBV29-1 | TGCAGCGTACTCGGCTACACCTTC | CSVLGYTF
- | TRBJ2-5 | - | TRBV5-6 | TGTGCCAGCAGCCACAGGGTCCAAGAGACCCAGTACTTC | CASSHRVQETQYF
- | TRBJ2-3 | - | TRBV7-2 | TGTGCCAGCAGCTTAGATGGGGGGGCCACCTCCAGGGGTACGCAGTATTTT | CASSLDGGATSRGTQYF
- | TRBJ1-5 | TRBD1 | TRBV30 | TGTGCCTGGAGTGTGGGGCAGGGGGGACAGCCCCAGCATTTT | CAWSVGQGGQPQHF
- | TRBJ1-5 | - | TRBV3-1 | TGTGCCAGCAGCCAATTTAATGGCGCTGAGCAGCCCCAGCATTTT | CASSQFNGAEQPQHF
once | TRBJ2-7 | - | TRBV3-1 | TGTGCCAGCAGCCAAGCGGGTCCCTACGAGCAGTACTTC | CASSQAGPYEQYF
- | TRBJ2-1 | - | TRBV29-1 | TGCAGCGCGGACCCACAGGGAAGGTACAATGAGCAGTTCTTC | CSADPQGRYNEQFF
- | TRBJ2-5 | - | TRBV19 | TGTGCCAGTAGTATACCGCGGGAGACCCAGTACTTC | CASSIPRETQYF
- | TRBJ2-5 | - | TRBV23-1 | TGCGCCAGCAGTCAATCGTGGGGGCAGTACCCTGCAGAGACCCAGTACTTC | CASSQSWGQYPAETQYF
- | TRBJ2-3 | TRBD2 | TRBV5-1 | TGCGCCAGCAGCTCGCGACTAGCGGGGGGCTCTAGCACAGATACGCAGTATTTT | CASSSRLAGGSSTDTQYF
- | TRBJ1-1 | - | TRBV9 | TGTGCCAGCAGCGTAGACGGAGGGGCTGAAGCTTTCTTT | CASSVDGGAEAFF
- | TRBJ1-1 | - | TRBV18 | TGTGCCAGCTCACCCGCAAGCCCAGGGATTGGTCGGAACACTGAAGCTTTCTTT | CASSPASPGIGRNTEAFF
once | TRBJ2-5 | TRBD2 | TRBV7-6 | TGTGCCAGCAGCTCCAGGCTAGCGGGGGTACAAGAGACCCAGTACTTC | CASSSRLAGVQETQYF
- | TRBJ2-1 | TRBD1 | TRBV12-3/TRBV12-4 | TGTGCCAGCAGTTTGCGTCAGGGGGATTTAAATGAGCAGTTCTTC | CASSLRQGDLNEQFF
- | TRBJ2-7 | TRBD1 | TRBV7-8 | TGTGCCAGCAGCTGGGGACAGGGGGAAGGCGACGAGCAGTACTTC | CASSWGQGEGDEQYF
- | TRBJ1-6 | TRBD1 | TRBV3-1 | TGTGCCAGCAGCCTCGGACAGGGATGGGAATCACCCCTCCACTTT | CASSLGQGWESPLHF
- | TRBJ1-6 | TRBD1 | TRBV27 | TGTGCCAGCAGGATTCTCGGACAGGGGGAGAATTCACCCCTCCACTTT | CASRILGQGENSPLHF
- | TRBJ1-2 | - | TRBV29-1 | TGCAGCGTTGAAGTATACGGTGGTAGTAACTATGGCTACACCTTC | CSVEVYGGSNYGYTF
- | TRBJ2-3 | TRBD2 | TRBV12-3/TRBV12-4 | TGTGCCAGCAGTCAGCCGACTAGCGGAACAGATACGCAGTATTTT | CASSQPTSGTDTQYF
- | TRBJ1-2 | TRBD1 | TRBV3-1 | TGTGCCAGCAGCCAAGGACAGGGGATTTCGTCTGGCTACACCTTC | CASSQGQGISSGYTF
few | TRBJ2-5 | - | TRBV6-6 | TGTGCCAGCAGTTCCGTCGGGGAGACCCAGTACTTC | CASSSVGETQYF
- | TRBJ2-3 | - | TRBV29-1 | TGCAGCGTTAGGACTAGCACAGATACGCAGTATTTT | CSVRTSTDTQYF
- | TRBJ2-5 | TRBD1 | TRBV6-6 | TGTGCCACCAGACAGGGACAGAAAGAGACCCAGTACTTC | CATRQGQKETQYF
- | TRBJ1-2 | - | TRBV5-4 | TGTGCCAGCAGCTATGGACTGACCTCCGATGGCTACACCTTC | CASSYGLTSDGYTF
- | TRBJ2-2 | - | TRBV30 | TGTGCCTGGCGGTCAGGCGGCACCGGGGAGCTGTTTTTT | CAWRSGGTGELFF
- | TRBJ2-2 | TRBD1 | TRBV6-5 | TGTGCCGCATCGGACAGGAGGAACGGGGAGCTGTTTTTT | CAASDRRNGELFF
- | TRBJ2-7 | - | TRBV20-1 | TGCAGTGCTAGTATAACAGATGCCTACGAGCAGTACTTC | CSASITDAYEQYF
- | TRBJ2-5 | - | TRBV30 | TGTGCCACAAGGTGGGGGCTCCAAGAGACCCAGTACTTC | CATRWGLQETQYF